This T cell receptor (beta chain) emerged from a study of T cell responses to AZD1222 COVID-19 vaccine. Study-level results: The number of AZD1222 recipients seropositive at baseline was only five or six. A reported finding is that nearly half of spike-specific TCRs target unmutated variant regions. The repertoires were collected only after the peak T cell response.

With respect to this clone: Its antigen remains unidentified.

The repertoire was sequenced with immunoSEQ multiplex PCR; TCRdb's copy has only in-frame clones and lacks some. This sample has some 150,000 clones, with 88% found just once. CDR1 and CDR2 (germline): SNHLY, FYNNEI. The V gene lost 5 bases and the J gene lost 4 bases, with 15 bases spanning the gap. The CDR3 runs 15 residues. The chain combines TRBV2 with TRBJ1-5; D perhaps matches TRBD1 (6 bases). Sequenced here: peripheral blood, sampled on day 0 of AZD1222 vaccination. The origin of this receptor is an adult in good health. The CDR3 bases are TGTGCCAGCAGTAAAGACAGGTCTTCAAATCAGCCCCAGCATTTT. This gives the protein CASSKDRSSNQPQHF.